This T cell receptor beta chain comes out of a study of T cell changes during pregnancy in multiple sclerosis. The protocol was immunoSEQ multiplex PCR, while the TCRdb copy is restricted to in-frame clones and leaves out a portion. This sample carries some 47,000 clones, 70% to 90% of them seen once, and the ten largest clones take less than 2%. The CDR3 has 15 amino acids. Germline-derived CDR1 and CDR2 are MNHNS and SASEGT. V was clipped by 1 base and J by 1 base, with 10 bases between them. V gene TRBV6-1 combines with J gene TRBJ1-2; a weak D match, TRBD1 (5 bases). The TCR comes from a female donor with multiple sclerosis, enrolled in a pregnancy study. The sample was peripheral blood, taken in the first trimester of pregnancy. The CDR3 DNA reads as TGTGCCAGCAGTGAAGGGACAACTGTTAACTATGGCTACACCTTC. It codes for CASSEGTTVNYGYTF.